This T cell receptor (beta chain) comes out of a study of shared clonotypes between healthy human individuals. In the study overall: Contributing individuals were two females and three males aged 18 to 49. General observations from the study: Compared with clonotypes that all four donors shared, non-shared clonotypes had lower generation probabilities.

With respect to this clone: What it binds is not known.

The CDR3 sequence is 16 residues long. V lost 1 base and J 4 bases, leaving 14 bases between the germline ends. Germline V gene lookup returns CDR1 SGHAT and CDR2 FQNNGV. Original analysis: With immunoSEQ giving junction-only sequences and no quality scores, filtering differed. Some clones are missing from TCRdb's copy, which holds only in-frame ones; the method was immunoSEQ multiplex PCR. The DNA gave D and trimming, while V, J and clone size come from that table. Of some 1,900,000 clones in the sample, about 95% were seen once. Naive CD8 cells lacked CD45RO, underwent positive selection for CCR7 and left out terminally differentiated effector memory CD45RA+ cells.

This chain connects TRBV11-2 to TRBJ1-5; TRBD1 is a possible D gene (6 bases). The TCR sequence derives from a young man in good health. Sequenced material: naive CD8+ T cells sorted from blood. CDR3 residues: CASSLGRTVGNQPQHF. CDR3 nucleotide sequence: TGTGCCAGCAGCTTAGGACGGACAGTCGGGAATCAGCCCCAGCATTTT.